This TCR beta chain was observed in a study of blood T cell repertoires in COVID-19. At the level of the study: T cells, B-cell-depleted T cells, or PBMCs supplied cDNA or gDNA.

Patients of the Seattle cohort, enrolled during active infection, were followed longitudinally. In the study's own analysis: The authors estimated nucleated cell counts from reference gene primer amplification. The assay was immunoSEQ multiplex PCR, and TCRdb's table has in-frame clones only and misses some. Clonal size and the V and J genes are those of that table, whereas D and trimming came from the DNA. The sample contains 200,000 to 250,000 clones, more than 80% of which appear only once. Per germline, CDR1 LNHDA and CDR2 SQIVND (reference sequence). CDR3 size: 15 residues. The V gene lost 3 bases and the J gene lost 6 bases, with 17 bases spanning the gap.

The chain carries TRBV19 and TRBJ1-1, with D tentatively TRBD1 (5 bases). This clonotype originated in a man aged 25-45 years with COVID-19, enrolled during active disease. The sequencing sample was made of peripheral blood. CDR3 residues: CASSILDKVAPEAFF. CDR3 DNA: TGTGCCAGTAGTATTTTGGACAAGGTGGCCCCTGAAGCTTTCTTT.